This T cell receptor (beta chain) emerged from a study of tumor-infiltrating lymphocytes in primary liver carcinoma. The V gene's germline CDR1 is MNHNS and CDR2 SASEGT. The V end lost 6 bases, the J end lost 2 bases, and 18 bases lay between the germline ends. This CDR3 is built from 16 residues. From around 500 ng of total RNA, TCR beta-specific cDNA was reverse-transcribed using a constant-region primer. Libraries of TCR beta came from three nested multiplex PCR rounds with slightly modified ARM-PCR. With TRBV1-TRBV30 forward primers and a C-beta reverse primer, the first two PCR rounds were run for nine to eleven cycles each. TCRdb processed the multiplex PCR reads anew with MiXCR; each CDR3 protein has one entry. The data contain 45,000 to 55,000 distinct CDR3 sequences, over 65% of them seen just once; the ten biggest clones take up roughly 24%. The source material, 20-30 mg of unsorted bulk tissue, was used to co-extract RNA and DNA.

This clonotype was sampled from a middle-aged man with primary liver carcinoma and hepatitis B virus infection. The genes are TRBV6-1 and TRBJ2-3, with D maybe TRBD2 (6 bases). The sequencing input was liver tumor tissue from sampling region 2. Subset in this sample: tumor region T2, inferior pole. The CDR3 DNA is TGTGCCAGCAGCCAATTAGCGGCTTTAGCCACAGATACGCAGTATTTT. Translating it yields CASSQLAALATDTQYF.